The clone carrying this T cell receptor beta chain came up a few times. Its specificity is unknown. A junction boundary mismatches the germline segment, possibly from a read error. The record originates from a study of tumor-infiltrating lymphocytes in glioblastoma multiforme. Study-level results: T cells were not sorted into functional subsets. Unequal TCR RNA per T cell might skew measured clone sizes.

The CDR3 covers 14 residues. Germline V lookup: CDR1 MGHRA, CDR2 YSYEKL. Three nested ARM-PCR rounds with V-beta and C-beta primers built TCRB libraries. TCRB-specific cDNA synthesis used 0.5 to 0.65 ug of total RNA. TCRdb independently ran MiXCR on the multiplex PCR reads; one entry per CDR3 protein. The table records under 35,000 distinct CDR3 sequences, roughly three fifths of them present only once. The sample comprised brain tumor tissue. This receptor was taken from a male donor with glioblastoma. The genes are TRBV4-1 and TRBJ2-3; the D is unclear. CDR3 nucleotide sequence: TGTGCCATCAGCCCGTGGAGTAGGCCAGATACGCAGTATTTT. Its protein product is CAISPWSRPDTQYF.